A single sample is the source of the 21 T cell receptor beta chains below, sequenced in a study of shared clonotypes between healthy human individuals. Profiling relied on immunoSEQ multiplex PCR, and the TCRdb table lists in-frame clones only, not all of them. The table records some 2.4 million clones, over 85% of them present only once. The material sequenced was naive CD4+ T cells from PBMCs. As to subset: CD45RA+ positively selected. The receptor source for this set is a man aged 18 to 29 in good health. Some clones in this sample may be carry-over from other donors' samples.

This sequence joins TRBV11-2 and TRBJ2-1; 10 bases are shared with TRBD1. This CDR3 has 15 amino acids. Germline lookup yields CDR1 SGHAT and CDR2 FQNNGV. V dropped 4 bases and J dropped 3; count of bases not matched to a gene: 3. In DNA, the CDR3 is TGTGCCAGCAGCTCGACAGGGGGCTTCTACAATGAGCAGTTCTTC. Translation: CASSSTGGFYNEQFF.

J is TRBJ2-1 and V is TRBV19; 10 nucleotides line up with TRBD1. This CDR3 region has 15 residues. CDR1 and CDR2 (germline): LNHDA, SQIVND (reference sequence). Germline trimming cut 10 bases from V and 8 bases from J; bases unmatched to any gene: 14. CDR3 nucleotides: TGTGCCACGAAGGGCGGACAGGGGGGCGCGGATGAGCAGTTCTTC. Translating it yields CATKGGQGGADEQFF. Using reference TRBV19 and TRBJ2-1 for the parts outside the CDR3, the full variable domain is DGGITQSPKYLFRKEGQNVTLSCEQNLNHDAMYWYRQDPGQGLRLIYYSQIVNDFQKGDIAEGYSVSREKKESFPLTVTSAQKNPTAFYLCATKGGQGGADEQFFGPGTRLTVL.

V gene TRBV18 combines with J gene TRBJ2-5; TRBD2 agrees at 10 bases. Germline lookup yields CDR1 KGHSH and CDR2 LQKENI. CDR3 length: 18 residues. The V gene end was trimmed by 1 base and the J gene end by 1 base; junction bases not matched to a gene: 9. CDR3 in amino acids: CASSPLGSGRTRQETQYF. CDR3 in DNA: TGTGCCAGCTCACCACTGGGTAGCGGGAGGACGCGCCAAGAGACCCAGTACTTC.

CDR3 region: CASSLDQRQYEQYF. DNA of the CDR3: TGTGCCAGCAGCTTAGATCAACGGCAGTACGAGCAGTACTTC. The gene calls are TRBV11-2 and TRBJ2-7, with D unresolved. Germline CDR1 SGHAT, CDR2 FQNNGV. CDR3 length: 14 amino acids. Trimming removed 0 bases from V and 4 bases from J, with 10 bases in between.

CDR3 region: CASSRRSSGRFQTQYF. The CDR3 bases are TGTGCCAGCAGCCGCCGCTCAAGCGGGAGGTTCCAGACCCAGTACTTC. The chain couples TRBV5-8 to TRBJ2-5, with 9 bases that match TRBD2. J was trimmed by 6 bases and V by 4 bases; bases with no gene match: 13. This CDR3 is built from 16 residues. Germline values: CDR1 SGHTS, CDR2 YDEGEE.

The V gene is TRBV19, the J gene TRBJ1-4; D perhaps matches TRBD1 (5 bases). This CDR3 spans 15 amino acids. V lost 7 bases and J lost 6, with 18 bases in between. From germline, CDR1 is LNHDA and CDR2 SQIVND (reference sequence). The CDR3 DNA is TGTGCCAGTACCCTATATGGGGGTTATGATGAAAAACTGTTTTTT. Translation: CASTLYGGYDEKLFF.

This clone was detected only once. V and J are TRBV7-2 and TRBJ1-5; D ambiguous. V was clipped by 3 bases and J by 0 bases, with 9 bases between them. In germline, CDR1 is SGHTA, CDR2 FQGNSA. The CDR3 extends over 15 amino acids. CDR3 region: CASSFGGNSNQPQHF. In DNA form, the CDR3 reads TGTGCCAGCAGCTTTGGAGGGAATAGCAATCAGCCCCAGCATTTT.

The chain recombines TRBV6-1 with TRBJ1-1; the D gene is possibly TRBD1 (5 bases). V lost 3 bases and J lost 6, with 14 bases in between. The CDR3 is made up of 14 amino acids. The V gene's germline CDR1 is MNHNS and CDR2 SASEGT. The CDR3 sequence is CASSDRSQGPEAFF. CDR3 bases: TGTGCCAGCAGTGACAGATCCCAGGGACCTGAAGCTTTCTTT.

V is TRBV11-2 and J is TRBJ1-2; D gene unclear. The CDR3 is 15 amino acids. CDR1 and CDR2 from the germline V gene are SGHAT and FQNNGV. Trimming removed 1 base from V and 4 bases from J, with 13 bases in between. CDR3 DNA sequence: TGTGCCAGCAGCTTAGGCCCACGGGGTGGCTATGGCTACACCTTC. This translates into CASSLGPRGGYGYTF. The whole variable domain, remainder taken from reference TRBV11-2 and TRBJ1-2, is EAGVAQSPRYKIIEKRQSVAFWCNPISGHATLYWYQQILGQGPKLLIQFQNNGVVDDSQLPKDRFSAERLKGVDSTLKIQPAKLEDSAVYLCASSLGPRGGYGYTFGSGTRLTVV.

The gene calls are TRBV29-1 and TRBJ1-1; TRBD1 might be the D (5 bases). Deletions cut 6 bases from V and 4 bases from J, with 15 bases between. The CDR3 length is 13 residues. Germline CDR1 and CDR2: SQVTM and ANQGSEA. DNA for the CDR3: TGCAGCGTGCGCCAGGGTAAGGGCACTGAAGCTTTCTTT. Translated, it gives CSVRQGKGTEAFF.

Notes on this clone: Other DNA sequences in this specimen translate into the identical CDR3. The chain combines TRBV18 with TRBJ1-4; TRBD1 agrees at 9 bases. CDR1 and CDR2 from the germline V gene are KGHSH and LQKENI. The CDR3 has 15 residues. V was pared by 2 bases and J by 6 bases, with 4 bases of the junction left unmatched. The DNA of the CDR3 is TGTGCCAGCTCACCAAATACAGGGGGCGATGAAAAACTGTTTTTT. Amino acids: CASSPNTGGDEKLFF.

The chain recombines TRBV11-1 with TRBJ1-1; D uncertain. The CDR3 spans 17 residues. Germline V gives CDR1 SGHAT, CDR2 FQDESV (reference sequence). V shed 2 bases and J shed 0 bases, with 16 bases lying between them. CDR3 loop: CASSLSTARPLNTEAFF. In nucleotides, the CDR3 is TGTGCCAGCAGCTTATCGACGGCTCGGCCCTTGAACACTGAAGCTTTCTTT.

In DNA form, the CDR3 reads TGTGCCAGCAGACCCACAGGGGGCCCCACCGGGGAGCTGTTTTTT. This translates into CASRPTGGPTGELFF. The chain joins TRBV5-5 to TRBJ2-2, with TRBD1 identical over 9 bases. Germline CDR1 is SGHKS and CDR2 is YYEKEE (reference sequence). The CDR3 sequence is 15 residues long. Trimming at V came to 5 bases and at J to 4 bases, leaving 6 bases not matched to a gene.

This chain links TRBV10-2 with TRBJ1-1; D gene uncertain. Germline loops: CDR1 WSHSY, CDR2 SAAADI. Trimming took off 4 bases at V and 6 bases at J, with 9 bases between the two ends. The CDR3 covers 12 residues. The CDR3: CASSVGRAEAFF. CDR3 DNA: TGCGCCAGCAGTGTAGGTAGGGCTGAAGCTTTCTTT.

The chain joins TRBV7-9 to TRBJ1-5, with no clear D. This CDR3 region has 12 residues. Germline CDR1 reads SEHNR; CDR2 reads FQNEAQ (reference sequence). V lost 5 bases to trimming and J lost 4 bases, with 6 bases between them. CDR3 amino acids: CASSLFNQPQHF. The CDR3 DNA reads TGTGCCAGCAGCCTTTTTAATCAGCCCCAGCATTTT.

The chain combines TRBV5-4 with TRBJ2-7; no reliable D call. CDR1 SGHNT and CDR2 YYREEE come from the germline V gene (reference sequence). Trimming cost V 2 bases and J 2 bases, with 8 bases left between them. This CDR3 contains 13 residues. As DNA, the CDR3 is TGTGCCAGCAGCTTTCCAGAGACCTACGAGCAGTACTTC. Amino acid sequence: CASSFPETYEQYF.

This chain connects TRBV19 to TRBJ1-1; the D is unclear. This CDR3 contains 13 residues. The V gene lost 9 bases and the J gene lost 0 bases, with 11 bases spanning the gap. Looked up from germline, CDR1 is LNHDA and CDR2 is SQIVND (reference sequence). The CDR3: CASARRMNTEAFF. CDR3 sequence (DNA): TGTGCCAGCGCGAGGAGGATGAACACTGAAGCTTTCTTT.

CDR3: CSVVVAGVGYGYTF. CDR3 coding DNA: TGCAGCGTTGTGGTCGCAGGGGTTGGCTATGGCTACACCTTC. The V and J genes are TRBV29-1 and TRBJ1-2; the D gene is possibly TRBD1 (6 bases). CDR1 and CDR2 from the germline V gene are SQVTM and ANQGSEA. V lost 4 bases and J lost 4, with 16 bases in between. The CDR3 loop spans 14 amino acids.

Comment on this clone: The same CDR3 also results from other DNA sequences found in this sample. CDR3 sequence reads: CASSLEQGPYEQYF. The CDR3 nucleotides read TGCGCCAGCAGCTTGGAGCAGGGGCCCTACGAGCAGTACTTC. This chain joins TRBV5-1 and TRBJ2-7; the D gene is possibly TRBD1 (6 bases). The CDR3 is 14 amino acids. Germline lookup yields CDR1 SGHRS and CDR2 YFSETQ. V was shortened by 0 bases and J by 2 bases, with 9 bases between the two germline ends.

V gene TRBV5-1 combines with J gene TRBJ2-5; no clear D gene. Per the germline V gene, CDR1 is SGHRS and CDR2 is YFSETQ. The CDR3 is 13 amino acids. V lost 1 base, J lost 4 bases, and 8 bases lay in between. CDR3 sequence (DNA): TGCGCCAGCAGCTTGATAGTAGCAGAGACCCAGTACTTC. This translates into CASSLIVAETQYF.

The chain uses TRBV28 and TRBJ2-3, with 9 bases aligning to TRBD2. Germline loops: CDR1 MDHEN, CDR2 SYDVKM. CDR3 length equals 17 residues. With 7 bases clipped from V and 0 bases from J, the junction kept 11 bases outside the gene matches. The CDR3 coding sequence is TGTGCCAGCATTAATACGGGACTAGCCATTAGCACAGATACGCAGTATTTT. Amino acid sequence: CASINTGLAISTDTQYF.